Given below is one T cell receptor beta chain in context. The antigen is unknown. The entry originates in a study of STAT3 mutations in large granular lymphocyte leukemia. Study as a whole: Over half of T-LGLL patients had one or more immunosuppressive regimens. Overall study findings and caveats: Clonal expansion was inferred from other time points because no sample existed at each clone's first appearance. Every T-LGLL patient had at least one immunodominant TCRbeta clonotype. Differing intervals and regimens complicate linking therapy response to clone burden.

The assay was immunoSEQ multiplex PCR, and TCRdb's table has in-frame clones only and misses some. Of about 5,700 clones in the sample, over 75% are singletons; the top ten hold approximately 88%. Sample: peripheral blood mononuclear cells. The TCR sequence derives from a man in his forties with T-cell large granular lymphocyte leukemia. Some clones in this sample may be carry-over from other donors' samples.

CDR3 region: CASSPVGRVVNQPQHF. The CDR3 DNA follows: TGTGCCAGCTCACCGGTGGGGCGGGTGGTCAATCAGCCCCAGCATTTT. This rearrangement joins TRBV18 to TRBJ1-5; possibly TRBD1 for D (5 bases). V lost 3 bases and J lost 3, with 15 bases in between. The CDR3 is 16 residues long. CDR1 and CDR2 from the germline V gene are KGHSH and LQKENI.